The clone carrying this T cell receptor (beta chain) was counted only a few times. Its antigen is not known. There are 13 residues in the CDR3. V lost 3 bases and J lost 5, with 8 bases in between. From germline, CDR1 is KGHSH and CDR2 LQKENI. This record comes from a study of beta chain features in type 1 diabetes. Study summary: There was similarity between patients and healthy donors in age, gender and cell yields.

Findings of the study overall: Any role of HLA type in TCRB rearrangement remained unresolved here. The similarity of naive, central memory and Treg TCRB repertoires appeared greater among patients than among healthy donors. There was a moderate but significant shortening of TCRB CDR3s in all four CD4+ subsets of Type 1 diabetes patients.

Expressed TCRB transcripts were sequenced, since all the RNA that had been isolated was reverse transcribed. Assay: immunoSEQ multiplex PCR; the TCRdb copy retains only in-frame clones and omits some. The sample has some 200,000 clones; around 16% are singletons. A CD45RO/CCR7/CD25/CD127/CD95/CD27 panel sorted naive, central memory, regulatory and stem cell-like memory CD4+ cells. The sequencing sample was made of naive CD4+ T cells from blood. The origin of this receptor is a man under 40 with type 1 diabetes. This chain connects TRBV18 to TRBJ2-1; D is possibly TRBD1 (6 bases). CDR3 DNA sequence: TGTGCCAGCTCACCCCACAGGGACAATGAGCAGTTCTTC. It encodes CASSPHRDNEQFF.